The present T cell receptor (beta chain) was sequenced within a study of early T cells in non-severe SARS-CoV-2 infection. TCRdb fed the 5' RACE reads into MiXCR, producing one record per CDR3 protein. Counted here are around 86,000 distinct CDR3 sequences, about 15% occurring once; the ten biggest clones make up about 0.58%. Regarding this clonotype: A read error may produce the germline difference seen at one junction end.

Looked up from germline, CDR1 is KGHDR and CDR2 is SFDVKD. The CDR3 loop spans 16 amino acids. Input material: whole blood. The receptor's source is an adult who was a healthcare worker with PCR-confirmed SARS-CoV-2 infection or an uninfected control (not recorded which). V usage is TRBV24-1 and J usage is TRBJ2-1, with 8 bases matching TRBD1. The CDR3 here is CATSERGQGSYNEQFF. The CDR3 region has the DNA TGTGCCACGAGTGAGCGAGGACAGGGCTCCTACAATGAGCAGTTCTTC.